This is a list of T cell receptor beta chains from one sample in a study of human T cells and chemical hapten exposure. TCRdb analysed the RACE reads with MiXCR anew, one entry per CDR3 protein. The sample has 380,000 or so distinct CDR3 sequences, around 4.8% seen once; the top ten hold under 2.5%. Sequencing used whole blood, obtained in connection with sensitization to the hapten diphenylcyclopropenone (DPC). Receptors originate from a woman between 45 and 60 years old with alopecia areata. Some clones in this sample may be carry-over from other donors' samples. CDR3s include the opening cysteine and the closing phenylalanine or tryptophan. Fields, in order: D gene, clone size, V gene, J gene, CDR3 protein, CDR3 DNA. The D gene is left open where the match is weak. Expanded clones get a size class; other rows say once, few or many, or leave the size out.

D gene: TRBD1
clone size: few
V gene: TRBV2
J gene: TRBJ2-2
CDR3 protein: CASSRDRYTGELFF
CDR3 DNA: TGTGCCAGCAGCCGGGACAGATACACCGGGGAGCTGTTTTTT

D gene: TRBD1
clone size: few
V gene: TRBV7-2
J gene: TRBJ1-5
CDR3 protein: CASSPRQGANQPQHF
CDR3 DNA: TGTGCCAGCAGCCCCCGACAGGGAGCCAATCAGCCCCAGCATTTT

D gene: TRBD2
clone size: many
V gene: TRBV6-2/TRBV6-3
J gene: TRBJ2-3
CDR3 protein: CASSFPGLAGGARDTQYF
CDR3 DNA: TGTGCCAGCAGTTTCCCCGGACTAGCGGGAGGGGCGAGAGATACGCAGTATTTT

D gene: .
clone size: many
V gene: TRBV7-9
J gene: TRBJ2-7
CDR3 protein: CASSWDLGEYF
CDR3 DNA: TGTGCCAGCAGCTGGGACTTGGGGGAGTACTTC

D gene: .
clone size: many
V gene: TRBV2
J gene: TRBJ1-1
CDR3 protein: CASSELQGVSTEAFF
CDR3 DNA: TGTGCCAGCAGTGAACTACAGGGAGTGAGCACTGAAGCTTTCTTT

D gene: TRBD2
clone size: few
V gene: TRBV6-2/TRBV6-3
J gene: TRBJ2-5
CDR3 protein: CASSFPTSRETQYF
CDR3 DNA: TGTGCCAGCAGTTTCCCGACTAGCAGGGAGACCCAGTACTTC

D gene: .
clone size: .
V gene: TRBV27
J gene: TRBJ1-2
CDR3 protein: CASSLYPYTYGYTF
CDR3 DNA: TGTGCCAGCAGTTTATACCCCTATACCTATGGCTACACCTTC

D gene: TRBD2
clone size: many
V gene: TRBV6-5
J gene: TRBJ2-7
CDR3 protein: CASTKRTSGEQYF
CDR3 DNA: TGTGCCAGCACCAAAAGGACTAGTGGCGAGCAGTACTTC

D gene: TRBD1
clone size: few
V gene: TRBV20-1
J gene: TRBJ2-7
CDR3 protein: CSARGTGGMYEQYF
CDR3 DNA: TGCAGTGCTAGAGGGACAGGGGGCATGTACGAGCAGTACTTC

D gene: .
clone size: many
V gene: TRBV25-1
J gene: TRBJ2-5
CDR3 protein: CASSAPGPAETQYF
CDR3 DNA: TGTGCCAGCAGTGCCCCAGGGCCCGCCGAGACCCAGTACTTC

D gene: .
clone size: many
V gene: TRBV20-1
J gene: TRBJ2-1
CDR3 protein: CSARAIKNEQFF
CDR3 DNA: TGCAGTGCTAGAGCTATCAAAAATGAGCAGTTCTTC

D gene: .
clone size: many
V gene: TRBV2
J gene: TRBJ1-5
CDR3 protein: CASSGQISNQPQHF
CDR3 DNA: TGTGCCAGCAGTGGGCAGATAAGCAATCAGCCCCAGCATTTT

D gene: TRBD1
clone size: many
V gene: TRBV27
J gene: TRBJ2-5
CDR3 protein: CASSKQGASEETQYF
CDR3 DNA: TGTGCCAGCAGTAAACAGGGGGCGTCGGAAGAGACCCAGTACTTC

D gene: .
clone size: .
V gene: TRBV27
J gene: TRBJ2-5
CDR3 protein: CASSPRGFQETQYF
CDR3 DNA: TGTGCCAGCAGTCCCCGGGGCTTCCAAGAGACCCAGTACTTC

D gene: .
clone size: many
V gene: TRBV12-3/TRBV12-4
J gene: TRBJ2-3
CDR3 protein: CASKDESSTDTQYF
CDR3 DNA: TGTGCCAGCAAGGATGAGTCTAGCACAGATACGCAGTATTTT

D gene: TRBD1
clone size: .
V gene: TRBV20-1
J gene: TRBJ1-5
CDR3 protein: CSASPGTGIGQPQHF
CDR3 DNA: TGCAGTGCAAGTCCCGGGACAGGGATTGGACAGCCCCAGCATTTT

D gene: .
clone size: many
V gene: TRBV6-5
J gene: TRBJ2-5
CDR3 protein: CASSRGLLAFGETQYF
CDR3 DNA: TGTGCCAGCAGCCGGGGCCTCCTAGCGTTCGGAGAGACCCAGTACTTC

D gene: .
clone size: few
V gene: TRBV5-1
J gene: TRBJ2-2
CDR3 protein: CASSFDRLNTGELFF
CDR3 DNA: TGCGCCAGCAGCTTTGACCGCCTGAACACCGGGGAGCTGTTTTTT

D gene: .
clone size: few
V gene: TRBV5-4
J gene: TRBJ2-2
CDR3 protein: CASASRTANTGELFF
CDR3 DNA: TGTGCCAGCGCCTCCCGGACCGCGAACACCGGGGAGCTGTTTTTT

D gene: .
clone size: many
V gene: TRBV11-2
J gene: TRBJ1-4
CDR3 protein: CASSPGVLADEKLFF
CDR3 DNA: TGTGCCAGCAGCCCGGGGGTCCTGGCGGATGAAAAACTGTTTTTT

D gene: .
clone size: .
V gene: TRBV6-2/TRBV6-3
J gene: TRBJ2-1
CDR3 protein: CASSYSPPSGNEQFF
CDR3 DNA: TGTGCCAGCAGTTACTCGCCCCCGTCGGGAAATGAGCAGTTCTTC

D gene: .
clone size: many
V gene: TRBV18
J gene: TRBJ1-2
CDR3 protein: CASPGPDGYTF
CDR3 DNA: TGTGCCAGCCCAGGTCCAGATGGCTACACCTTC

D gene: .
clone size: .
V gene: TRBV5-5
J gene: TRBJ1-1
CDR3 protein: CASSRDILEAFF
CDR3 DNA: TGTGCCAGCAGCCGGGATATATTAGAGGCTTTCTTT

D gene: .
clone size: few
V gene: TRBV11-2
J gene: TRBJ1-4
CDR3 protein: CASSSWREKLFF
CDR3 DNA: TGTGCCAGCAGCTCTTGGCGAGAAAAACTGTTTTTT

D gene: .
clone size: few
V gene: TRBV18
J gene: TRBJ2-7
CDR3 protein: CASSPRSRGEAYEQYF
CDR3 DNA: TGTGCCAGCTCACCACGGTCCAGGGGTGAAGCTTACGAGCAGTACTTC

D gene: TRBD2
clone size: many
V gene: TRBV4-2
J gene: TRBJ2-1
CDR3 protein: CASSQDLAGGYNEQFF
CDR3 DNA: TGTGCCAGCAGCCAAGATCTAGCGGGAGGGTACAATGAGCAGTTCTTC

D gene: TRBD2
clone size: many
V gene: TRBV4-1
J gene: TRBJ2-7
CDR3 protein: CASSQVGASGDYEQYF
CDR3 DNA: TGCGCCAGCAGCCAAGTGGGAGCTAGCGGGGACTACGAGCAGTACTTC

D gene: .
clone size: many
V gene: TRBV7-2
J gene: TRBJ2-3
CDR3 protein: CASSLDRYTDTQYF
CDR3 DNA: TGTGCCAGCAGCTTAGACAGATACACAGATACGCAGTATTTT

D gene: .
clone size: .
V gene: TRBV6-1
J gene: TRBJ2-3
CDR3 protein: CASRIRDFSSSTDTQYF
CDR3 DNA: TGTGCCAGCAGGATCCGGGACTTTAGCTCTAGCACAGATACGCAGTATTTT

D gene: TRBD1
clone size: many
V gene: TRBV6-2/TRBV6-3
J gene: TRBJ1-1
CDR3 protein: CASTKLRDRVVTPPFEAFF
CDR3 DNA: TGTGCCAGCACCAAACTTCGGGACAGGGTTGTGACCCCACCATTTGAAGCTTTCTTT

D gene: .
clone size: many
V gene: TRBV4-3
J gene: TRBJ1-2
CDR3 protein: CASSQVGTYGYTF
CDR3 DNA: TGCGCCAGCAGCCAAGTGGGTACTTATGGCTACACCTTC

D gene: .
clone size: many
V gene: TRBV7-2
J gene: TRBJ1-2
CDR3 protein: CASSPFGSNYGYTF
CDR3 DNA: TGTGCCAGCAGCCCATTTGGTAGCAACTATGGCTACACCTTC

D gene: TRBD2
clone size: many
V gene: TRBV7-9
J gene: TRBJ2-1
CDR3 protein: CASSLVSGDLNEQFF
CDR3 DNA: TGTGCCAGCAGCTTAGTTAGCGGGGACCTCAATGAGCAGTTCTTC

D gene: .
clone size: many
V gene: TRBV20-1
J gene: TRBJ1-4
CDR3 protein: CSAQVRGNEKLFF
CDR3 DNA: TGCAGTGCCCAAGTTCGGGGAAATGAAAAACTGTTTTTT

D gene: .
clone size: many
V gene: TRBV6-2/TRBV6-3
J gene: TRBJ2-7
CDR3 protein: CASGGQSYEQYF
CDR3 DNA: TGTGCCAGCGGTGGACAGTCCTACGAGCAGTACTTC

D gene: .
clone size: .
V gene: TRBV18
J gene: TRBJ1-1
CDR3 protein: CASSPHEGAAEAFF
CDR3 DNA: TGTGCCAGCTCACCCCACGAAGGGGCGGCTGAAGCTTTCTTT

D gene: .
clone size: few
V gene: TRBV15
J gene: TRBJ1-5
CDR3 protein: CATSRDQGIGAFNQPQHF
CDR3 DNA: TGTGCCACCAGCAGAGATCAGGGGATAGGGGCCTTCAATCAGCCCCAGCATTTT

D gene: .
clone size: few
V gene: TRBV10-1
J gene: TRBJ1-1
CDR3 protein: CASSDPTGRNTEAFF
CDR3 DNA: TGCGCCAGCAGTGATCCTACGGGCAGGAACACTGAAGCTTTCTTT

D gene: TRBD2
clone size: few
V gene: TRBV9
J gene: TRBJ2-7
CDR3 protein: CASSGSLRREASEQYF
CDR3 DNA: TGTGCCAGCAGCGGATCCCTACGGCGGGAGGCCAGCGAGCAGTACTTC

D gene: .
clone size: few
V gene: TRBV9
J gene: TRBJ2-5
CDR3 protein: CASSVEQYQETQYF
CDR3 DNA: TGTGCCAGCAGCGTAGAGCAATACCAAGAGACCCAGTACTTC

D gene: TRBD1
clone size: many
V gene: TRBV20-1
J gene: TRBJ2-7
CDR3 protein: CSAKGPGGYEQYF
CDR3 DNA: TGCAGTGCTAAAGGGCCAGGGGGCTACGAGCAGTACTTC

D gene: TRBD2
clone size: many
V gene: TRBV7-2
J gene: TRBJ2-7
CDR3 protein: CASSLASTGGSEQYF
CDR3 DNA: TGTGCCAGCAGCTTAGCGTCGACGGGAGGTAGCGAGCAGTACTTC

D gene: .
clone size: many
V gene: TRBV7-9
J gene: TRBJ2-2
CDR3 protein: CASSTGISVTGELFF
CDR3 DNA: TGTGCCAGCAGTACAGGGATCTCCGTCACCGGGGAGCTGTTTTTT

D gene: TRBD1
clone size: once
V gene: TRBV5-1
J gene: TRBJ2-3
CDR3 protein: CASSFVTGGADTQYF
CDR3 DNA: TGCGCCAGCAGCTTTGTTACAGGGGGAGCAGATACGCAGTATTTT

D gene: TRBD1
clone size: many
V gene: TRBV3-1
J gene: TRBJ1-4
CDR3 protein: CASSQERTGDRNEKLFF
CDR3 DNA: TGTGCCAGCAGCCAAGAGAGGACAGGGGATCGGAATGAAAAACTGTTTTTT

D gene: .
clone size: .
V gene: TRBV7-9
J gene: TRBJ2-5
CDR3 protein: CASSRSGLPWGEETQYF
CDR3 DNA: TGTGCCAGCAGCCGCTCGGGACTCCCCTGGGGGGAGGAGACCCAGTACTTC

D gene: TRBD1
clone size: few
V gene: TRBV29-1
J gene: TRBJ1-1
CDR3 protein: CSVQGANTEAFF
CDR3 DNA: TGCAGCGTCCAGGGGGCCAACACTGAAGCTTTCTTT

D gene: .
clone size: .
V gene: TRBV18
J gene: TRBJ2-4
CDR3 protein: CASSPQGGLYLAKNIQYF
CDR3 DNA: TGTGCCAGCTCACCGCAAGGCGGGCTCTACCTAGCCAAAAACATTCAGTACTTC

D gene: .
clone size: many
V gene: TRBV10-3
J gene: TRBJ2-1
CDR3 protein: CAISLEVGNEQFF
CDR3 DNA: TGTGCCATCAGCCTCGAGGTAGGCAATGAGCAGTTCTTC

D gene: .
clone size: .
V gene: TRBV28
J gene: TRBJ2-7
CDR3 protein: CASTYSYEQYF
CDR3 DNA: TGTGCCAGCACCTACTCCTACGAGCAGTACTTC

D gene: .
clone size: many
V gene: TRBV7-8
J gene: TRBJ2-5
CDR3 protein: CASSSRRGRETQYF
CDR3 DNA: TGTGCCAGCAGCTCTAGACGGGGAAGGGAGACCCAGTACTTC

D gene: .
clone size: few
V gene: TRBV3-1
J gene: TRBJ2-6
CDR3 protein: CASSQATVGGKANVLTF
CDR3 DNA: TGTGCCAGCAGCCAGGCTACGGTGGGGGGTAAGGCCAACGTCCTGACTTTC

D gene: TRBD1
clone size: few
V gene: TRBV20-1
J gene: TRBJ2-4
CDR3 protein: CSAGRQGASKNIQYF
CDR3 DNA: TGCAGTGCTGGGAGGCAGGGGGCCTCCAAAAACATTCAGTACTTC

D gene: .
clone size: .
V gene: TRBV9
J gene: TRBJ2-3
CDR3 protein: CASSVVGTRSADTQYF
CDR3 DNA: TGTGCCAGCAGCGTAGTAGGCACTCGATCGGCAGATACGCAGTATTTT

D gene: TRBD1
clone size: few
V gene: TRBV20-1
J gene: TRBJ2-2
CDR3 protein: CSAKGQGELNTGELFF
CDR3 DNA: TGCAGTGCAAAGGGACAGGGAGAATTGAACACCGGGGAGCTGTTTTTT

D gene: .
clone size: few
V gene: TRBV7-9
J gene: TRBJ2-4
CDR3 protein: CASSLGVGRSAKNIQYF
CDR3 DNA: TGTGCCAGCAGCTTAGGGGTGGGCCGTAGTGCCAAAAACATTCAGTACTTC